These T cell receptor beta chains were read from a single sample in a study of shared clonotypes between healthy human individuals. Here immunoSEQ multiplex PCR was the method, and the copy in TCRdb shows in-frame clones only, minus some. Among millions of clones listed, roughly nine tenths were seen once. Sequences were obtained from naive CD4+ T cells sorted from blood. These receptors all stem from a man between 18 and 35 years old in good health. The CDR3 runs from the conserved cysteine through the conserved F or W.

j_gene	v_gene	CDR3aa
TRBJ1-1	TRBV11-2	CASSNIKTGDTEAFF
TRBJ2-1	TRBV11-2	CASSLGGGGYNEQFF
TRBJ2-5	TRBV4-1	CASSQGTEGRVGNSGETQYF
TRBJ2-7	TRBV6-1	CASCRTGQGDYEQYF
TRBJ1-6	TRBV14	CASSQDVGPLHF
TRBJ1-1	TRBV6-5	CATVNRERSEAFF
TRBJ2-1	TRBV19	CASSIELRGSVSNEQFF
TRBJ2-1	TRBV7-2	CASSTGTSVYNEQFF
TRBJ2-7	TRBV5-1	CASSIGLAGSSYEQYF
TRBJ2-1	TRBV21-1	CASRKRGTGLAGGIEQFF
TRBJ2-2	TRBV4-1	CASSQERGGGTGELFF
TRBJ2-2	TRBV15	CATSSRGQALWGPAGELFF
TRBJ2-7	TRBV7-2	CASSLDGSSSYEQYF
TRBJ2-3	TRBV12-5	CASGPTQRGSTDTQYF
TRBJ2-1	TRBV11-3	CASSLGTSGGGNEQFF
TRBJ2-1	TRBV2	CASSGLGGGNNEQFF
TRBJ2-3	TRBV7-9	CASNTGASTDTQYF
TRBJ2-7	TRBV4-3	CASSQDQGTGTYEQYF
TRBJ2-5	TRBV6-1	CASIRGGRQETQYF
TRBJ2-1	TRBV28	CASSLAGGQFF
TRBJ1-2	TRBV7-6	CASSLGGASGYTF
TRBJ2-1	TRBV10-2	CASKGLAGEDFYNEQFF